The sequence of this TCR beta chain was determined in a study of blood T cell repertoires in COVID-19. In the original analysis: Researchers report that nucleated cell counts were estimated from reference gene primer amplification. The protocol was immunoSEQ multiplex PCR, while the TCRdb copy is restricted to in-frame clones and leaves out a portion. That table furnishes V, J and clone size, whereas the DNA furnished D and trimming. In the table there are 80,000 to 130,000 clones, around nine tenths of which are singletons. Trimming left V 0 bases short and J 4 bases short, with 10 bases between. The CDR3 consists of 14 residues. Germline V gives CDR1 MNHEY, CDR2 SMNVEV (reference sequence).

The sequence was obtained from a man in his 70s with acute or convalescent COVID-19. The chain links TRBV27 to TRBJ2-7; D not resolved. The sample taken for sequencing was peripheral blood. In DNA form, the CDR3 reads TGTGCCAGCAGTTTATCCCTGGTTAGTTACGAGCAGTACTTC. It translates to CASSLSLVSYEQYF.